The rows below give T cell receptor beta chains drawn from one sample of a study of Graves' ophthalmopathy and Graves' hyperthyroidism. TCRdb processed the multiplex PCR reads anew with MiXCR; each CDR3 protein has one entry. Of about 620,000 distinct CDR3 sequences listed, 20% to 25% are singletons. Specimen: peripheral blood. Receptor source: a woman aged 18-29 years with stable Graves' hyperthyroidism. Some clones in this sample may be carry-over from other donors' samples. The CDR3 runs from the conserved cysteine through the conserved F or W. The order of the fields is D gene, V gene, J gene, clone size, CDR3 protein, CDR3 DNA. The D gene is left open where the match is weak. A clone size is listed for some rows: how often the clone was seen (once, few, many), or a class if it is expanded.

-	TRBV20-1	TRBJ1-6	many	CSATRPRVDSPLHF	TGCAGTGCTACCCGTCCAAGGGTTGATTCACCCCTCCACTTT
TRBD1	TRBV3-1	TRBJ1-1	few	CASSQGQGDTEAFF	TGTGCCAGCAGCCAGGGACAGGGCGACACTGAAGCTTTCTTT
-	TRBV5-5	TRBJ1-2	many	CASSLGPKKDGYTF	TGTGCCAGCAGCTTGGGCCCTAAGAAAGACGGCTACACCTTC
-	TRBV20-1	TRBJ1-1	few	CSAIIPALNTEAFF	TGCAGTGCTATAATTCCGGCCCTGAACACTGAAGCTTTCTTT
-	TRBV29-1	TRBJ2-7	many	CSAAVGIYYEQYF	TGCAGCGCCGCTGTAGGCATCTACTACGAGCAGTACTTC
TRBD1	TRBV6-1	TRBJ2-7	many	CASSELWTGSYEQYF	TGTGCCAGCAGTGAACTCTGGACAGGGTCCTACGAGCAGTACTTC
TRBD1	TRBV15	TRBJ1-5	-	CATSIDRANQPQHF	TGTGCCACCAGCATCGACAGGGCCAATCAGCCCCAGCATTTT
TRBD1	TRBV6-2/TRBV6-3	TRBJ1-2	many	CASRRGQADGYTF	TGTGCCAGCAGACGCGGACAGGCGGATGGCTACACCTTC
-	TRBV12-3/TRBV12-4	TRBJ1-2	few	CASNYRGGYTF	TGTGCCAGCAATTATCGCGGGGGCTACACCTTC
-	TRBV12-3/TRBV12-4	TRBJ1-1	many	CASSFGEIQAFF	TGTGCCAGCAGTTTTGGGGAGATTCAAGCTTTCTTT
-	TRBV7-2	TRBJ2-5	-	CASSLGDPRGTQYF	TGTGCCAGCAGCTTAGGGGACCCCCGGGGGACCCAGTACTTC
-	TRBV28	TRBJ2-7	few	CASSWTGEQYF	TGTGCCAGCAGTTGGACGGGAGAGCAGTACTTC
TRBD2	TRBV5-4	TRBJ2-2	-	CASSVRHLAGGTNTGELFF	TGTGCCAGCAGCGTGCGTCATCTAGCGGGGGGAACGAACACCGGGGAGCTGTTTTTT
-	TRBV20-1	TRBJ2-4	many	CSAMGGTVAKNIQYF	TGCAGTGCTATGGGGGGAACTGTAGCCAAAAACATTCAGTACTTC
-	TRBV19	TRBJ1-3	few	CASSIRDFSGNTIYF	TGTGCCAGTAGTATCAGAGATTTCTCTGGAAACACCATATATTTT
TRBD1	TRBV4-1	TRBJ1-1	-	CASSHAGGDYTEAFF	TGCGCCAGCAGCCACGCAGGGGGAGATTACACTGAAGCTTTCTTT
-	TRBV19	TRBJ2-2	many	CASTSYRASNTGELFF	TGTGCCAGCACATCGTACAGAGCCTCGAACACCGGGGAGCTGTTTTTT
-	TRBV11-2	TRBJ2-5	many	CASSLDLLETQYF	TGTGCCAGCAGCTTAGATCTCTTGGAGACCCAGTACTTC
-	TRBV2	TRBJ1-2	-	CASSVNRAYGYTF	TGTGCCAGCAGTGTGAACAGGGCTTATGGCTACACCTTC
-	TRBV12-3/TRBV12-4	TRBJ2-7	many	CASSLRDSAEQYF	TGTGCCAGCAGTCTCAGAGATTCGGCCGAGCAGTACTTC
TRBD1	TRBV30	TRBJ2-7	many	CAWRTGSSYEQYF	TGTGCCTGGAGGACAGGGAGCTCCTACGAGCAGTACTTC
TRBD1	TRBV6-1	TRBJ2-7	-	CATGQGISYEQYF	TGTGCCACCGGACAGGGGATCTCCTACGAGCAGTACTTC
-	TRBV30	TRBJ2-7	many	CAWSVLVTVRGGYEQYF	TGTGCCTGGAGTGTACTGGTGACTGTCAGGGGAGGATACGAGCAGTACTTC
-	TRBV30	TRBJ2-7	-	CAWSRGAHEQYF	TGTGCCTGGAGTCGGGGGGCGCACGAGCAGTACTTC
TRBD1	TRBV2	TRBJ2-7	-	CASGFNRGPSYEQYF	TGTGCCAGCGGGTTTAACAGGGGGCCATCCTACGAGCAGTACTTC
-	TRBV30	TRBJ1-1	-	CAWSMGHQDTEACF	TGTGCCTGGAGTATGGGACATCAGGACACTGAAGCTTGCTTT
-	TRBV12-3/TRBV12-4	TRBJ1-5	many	CASRHRDSNQPQHF	TGTGCCAGCAGACACAGAGATAGCAATCAGCCCCAGCATTTT
TRBD1	TRBV6-1	TRBJ1-1	once	CASSESPGTGGNEAFF	TGTGCCAGCAGTGAATCCCCCGGGACAGGGGGAAATGAAGCTTTCTTT
-	TRBV6-1	TRBJ1-3	many	CASSTESSGNTIYF	TGTGCCAGCAGCACAGAAAGTTCTGGAAACACCATATATTTT
-	TRBV5-1	TRBJ2-2	-	CASSPFANTGELFF	TGCGCCAGCAGCCCCTTCGCGAACACCGGGGAGCTGTTTTTT
TRBD1	TRBV29-1	TRBJ1-1	many	CSVEGRQGTEAFF	TGCAGCGTTGAAGGCCGACAGGGGACTGAAGCTTTCTTT
-	TRBV7-2	TRBJ1-1	many	CASTPNGGTKAFF	TGTGCCAGCACCCCCAATGGGGGCACTAAAGCTTTCTTT
-	TRBV12-3/TRBV12-4	TRBJ2-2	many	CASSWVGGTGELFF	TGTGCCAGCAGTTGGGTCGGGGGCACCGGGGAGCTGTTTTTT